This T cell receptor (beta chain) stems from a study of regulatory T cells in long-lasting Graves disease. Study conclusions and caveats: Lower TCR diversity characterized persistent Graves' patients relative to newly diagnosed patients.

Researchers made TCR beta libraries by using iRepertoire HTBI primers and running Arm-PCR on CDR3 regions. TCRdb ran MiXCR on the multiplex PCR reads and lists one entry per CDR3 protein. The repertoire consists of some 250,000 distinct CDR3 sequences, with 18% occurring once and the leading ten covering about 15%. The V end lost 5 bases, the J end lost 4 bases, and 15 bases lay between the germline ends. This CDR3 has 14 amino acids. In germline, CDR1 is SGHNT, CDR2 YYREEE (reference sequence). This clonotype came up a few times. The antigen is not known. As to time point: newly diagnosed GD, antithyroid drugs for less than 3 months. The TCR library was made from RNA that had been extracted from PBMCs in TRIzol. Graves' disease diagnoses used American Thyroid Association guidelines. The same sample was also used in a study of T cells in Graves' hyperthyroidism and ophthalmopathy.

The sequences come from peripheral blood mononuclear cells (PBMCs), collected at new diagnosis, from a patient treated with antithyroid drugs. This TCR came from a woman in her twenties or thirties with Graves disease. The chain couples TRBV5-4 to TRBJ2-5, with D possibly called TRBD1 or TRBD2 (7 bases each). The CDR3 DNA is TGTGCCAGCAGTAAAGCCAGGGGGGGAGAGACCCAGTACTTC. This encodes CASSKARGGETQYF.